The 20 T cell receptor beta chains presented below share a single source sample, sequenced in a study of T cell repertoires and HLA-DP antigens. The repertoire was sequenced with immunoSEQ multiplex PCR; TCRdb's copy has only in-frame clones and lacks some. The sample has about 89,000 clones; about 89% are singletons. Their antigen targets remain unknown. Material: CD4+ T cells from PBMCs. The receptors stem from a man between 50 and 59 years old in good health and CMV-seronegative.

V is TRBV6-6 and J is TRBJ1-5; D is unresolved. The CDR3 totals 14 residues. Trimming stripped 2 bases from V and 3 bases from J, with 8 bases between. CDR1 is MNHNY and CDR2 is SVGAGI in the germline V gene (reference sequence). This CDR3 reads CASSYGRVNQPQHF. The CDR3 DNA follows: TGTGCCAGCAGTTACGGAAGGGTCAATCAGCCCCAGCATTTT.

The chain combines TRBV6-5 with TRBJ2-3, with 8 bases lining up with TRBD2. The CDR3 is 15 residues long. The germline CDR1 and CDR2 sequences are MNHEY and SVGAGI. V was clipped by 7 bases and J by 3 bases; unmatched bases: 9. The CDR3 coding sequence is TGTGCCAGCACCTTCCTAGCGGGCCAGACAGATACGCAGTATTTT. Translated: CASTFLAGQTDTQYF.

This chain connects TRBV5-1 to TRBJ2-3, with D unresolved. Germline CDR1 is SGHRS and CDR2 is YFSETQ. This CDR3 contains 13 residues. V shed 0 bases and J shed 5 bases, with 7 bases lying between them. The CDR3 reads CASSLGSQDTQYF. Here the CDR3 DNA reads TGCGCCAGCAGCTTGGGATCCCAAGATACGCAGTATTTT.

This chain connects TRBV6-5 to TRBJ1-5; D is perhaps TRBD1 (5 bases). V was trimmed by 6 bases and J by 4 bases, leaving 16 bases between them. This CDR3 comprises 15 residues. Germline CDR1 reads MNHEY; CDR2 reads SVGAGI. CDR3 DNA sequence: TGTGCCAGCAGACCCATCCGGGACGGGAATCAGCCCCAGCATTTT. This sequence encodes CASRPIRDGNQPQHF.

The chain has TRBV19 and TRBJ2-7, with TRBD1 matching 7 bases. The CDR3 covers 13 residues. Germline values: CDR1 LNHDA, CDR2 SQIVND (reference sequence). Germline trimming cut 8 bases from V and 2 bases from J; bases unmatched to any gene: 6. CDR3 amino acids: CASGDRRTYEQYF. In DNA form, the CDR3 reads TGTGCCAGTGGGGACAGACGAACCTACGAGCAGTACTTC.

This clone appeared a single time. The chain carries TRBV18 and TRBJ1-2; a weak D match, TRBD1 (6 bases). This CDR3 contains 12 residues. Germline-derived CDR1 and CDR2 are KGHSH and LQKENI. The V end was cut by 1 base, the J end by 8 bases, with 8 bases between. The CDR3 DNA sequence: TGTGCCAGCTCACCACTTGGGGGCGGCTACACCTTC. It translates to CASSPLGGGYTF.

The chain employs TRBV6-1 and TRBJ1-4; possibly TRBD1 for D (5 bases). CDR1 is MNHNS and CDR2 is SASEGT in the germline V gene. This CDR3 comprises 14 residues. Deletions cut 3 bases from V and 5 bases from J, with 10 bases between. The DNA for the CDR3 is TGTGCCAGCAGTGATTACAGGAGGAATGAAAAACTGTTTTTT. Residues: CASSDYRRNEKLFF.

This clone is labeled as medium-sized. The chain is built from TRBV6-7 and TRBJ1-2, with D tentatively TRBD1 (6 bases). TRBV6-7 is reported as an ORF; its role is uncertain. CDR3 length equals 16 residues. Trimming stripped 3 bases from V and 5 bases from J, with 19 bases between. CDR3 sequence (DNA): TGTGCCAGCAGTTATGTGGGGGGCCCAACTCTTTATGGCTACACCTTC. Its protein is CASSYVGGPTLYGYTF.

This clone was picked up a small number of times. The chain recombines TRBV2 with TRBJ2-7; TRBD2 agrees at 10 bases. This CDR3 is built from 15 residues. Germline lookup yields CDR1 SNHLY and CDR2 FYNNEI. V dropped 7 bases and J dropped 7; count of bases not matched to a gene: 13. The CDR3 here is CASTLRSGGAWEQYF. The CDR3 DNA sequence: TGTGCCAGCACCCTCCGGAGCGGGGGGGCATGGGAGCAGTACTTC.

V gene TRBV28 combines with J gene TRBJ1-4, with D perhaps TRBD1 (5 bases). CDR3 size: 15 residues. V shed 4 bases and J shed 1 base, with 10 bases lying between them. The V gene's germline CDR1 is MDHEN and CDR2 SYDVKM. In DNA form, the CDR3 reads TGTGCCAGCAGTTCCTCGGGGGGAACTAATGAAAAACTGTTTTTT. Amino acids: CASSSSGGTNEKLFF.

This chain joins TRBV7-9 and TRBJ1-1; perhaps TRBD1 as D (6 bases). The CDR3 loop spans 14 amino acids. Trimming cost V 5 bases and J 8 bases, with 18 bases left between them. Per the germline V gene, CDR1 is SEHNR and CDR2 is FQNEAQ (reference sequence). The CDR3 spells CASSQTPGAIEAFF. The CDR3 coding sequence is TGTGCCAGCAGCCAAACACCGGGGGCAATCGAAGCTTTCTTT.

V gene TRBV19 combines with J gene TRBJ1-2, with D perhaps matching TRBD1 (6 bases). The CDR3 consists of 13 residues. Germline values: CDR1 LNHDA, CDR2 SQIVND (reference sequence). V gave up 6 bases and J gave up 4 bases, with 12 bases separating them. The CDR3 here is CASSLQGSYGYTF. CDR3 in DNA: TGTGCCAGTAGCCTACAGGGCAGCTATGGCTACACCTTC.

The V call is TRBV6-6, the J call TRBJ1-1; 9 nucleotides match TRBD1. J gave up 4 bases and V 4 bases, and 7 bases lay outside the gene matches. The length of the CDR3 is 15 residues. CDR1 is MNHNY, CDR2 SVGAGI, per germline (reference sequence). In DNA, the CDR3 is TGTGCCAGCAGTTTATCCGGGACAGGGTCCACTGAAGCTTTCTTT. This gives the protein CASSLSGTGSTEAFF.

The chain links TRBV29-1 to TRBJ1-2; 8 bases fit TRBD1. CDR1 is SQVTM, CDR2 ANQGSEA, per germline. V shed 6 bases and J 2 bases; nucleotides not matched to a gene: 2. The CDR3 is 12 amino acids. CDR3: CSVQGANYGYTF. CDR3 DNA: TGCAGCGTCCAGGGGGCAAACTATGGCTACACCTTC. Based on the CDR3 plus reference TRBV29-1 and TRBJ1-2, the full variable domain is SAVISQKPSRDICQRGTSLTIQCQVDSQVTMMFWYRQQPGQSLTLIATANQGSEATYESGFVIDKFPISRPNLTFSTLTVSNMSPEDSSIYLCSVQGANYGYTFGSGTRLTVV.

V gene TRBV5-1 combines with J gene TRBJ2-7, with a weak D call TRBD1 (7 bases). Per the germline V gene, CDR1 is SGHRS and CDR2 is YFSETQ. The germline V and J ends were trimmed by 4 bases and 6 bases, with 14 bases remaining between them. The CDR3 is made up of 13 amino acids. CDR3 sequence (DNA): TGCGCCAGCAGCCGGGACTCAGGGGGCGAGCAGTACTTC. Amino acids: CASSRDSGGEQYF.

The chain has TRBV6-5 and TRBJ2-7; TRBD1 agrees at 7 bases. This CDR3 is 14 amino acids long. With V trimmed by 2 bases and J by 3 bases, 4 bases remained unmatched. Germline assignment: CDR1 MNHEY and CDR2 SVGAGI. For the CDR3, the DNA is TGTGCCAGCAGTTACGGACGACAGGGCTACGAGCAGTACTTC. Amino acids: CASSYGRQGYEQYF.

The V and J genes are TRBV4-2 and TRBJ1-1, with 7 positions matching TRBD1. The V segment lost 4 bases and the J segment 6 bases; nucleotides outside the gene matches: 8. The CDR3 is 14 amino acids. Germline-derived CDR1 and CDR2 are LGHNA and YNFKEQ. CDR3 DNA: TGTGCCAGCAGCCGAAGACAGGGCGGTTCTGAAGCTTTCTTT. This encodes CASSRRQGGSEAFF.

This clone has only a few counts. The chain joins TRBV19 to TRBJ2-1, with D perhaps assigned TRBD1 or TRBD2 (5 bases each). This CDR3 is built from 16 residues. CDR1 and CDR2 (germline): LNHDA, SQIVND (reference sequence). Trimming removed 4 bases at V and 4 bases at J, with 17 bases between. In DNA form, the CDR3 reads TGTGCCAGTAGTAAATTGGGGACGGAGCTTTACAATGAGCAGTTCTTC. Translating gives CASSKLGTELYNEQFF.

The chain joins TRBV19 to TRBJ1-2, with TRBD1 matching over 12 bases. Per the germline V gene, CDR1 is LNHDA and CDR2 is SQIVND (reference sequence). V lost 6 bases, J lost 7 bases, and 18 bases stayed unmatched. CDR3 size: 18 residues. The CDR3 here is CASSQPGGQGAVRGGYTF. CDR3 DNA: TGTGCCAGTAGCCAACCCGGGGGACAGGGGGCTGTACGTGGTGGCTACACCTTC.

The CDR3 DNA is TGCAGCGTTGGACTCGGGCGGGCTGGAAACACCATATATTTT. It translates to CSVGLGRAGNTIYF. The chain recombines TRBV29-1 with TRBJ1-3, with D unresolved. The CDR3 is 14 amino acids. V was shortened by 4 bases and J by 2 bases, with 12 bases between the two germline ends. Looked up from germline, CDR1 is SQVTM and CDR2 is ANQGSEA.